This T cell receptor (beta chain) was recovered during a study of blood T cell repertoires in COVID-19. Source study methods: Amplification from reference gene primers served as the basis for estimated nucleated cell counts. Here immunoSEQ multiplex PCR was the method, and the copy in TCRdb shows in-frame clones only, minus some. D and trimming come from the DNA, and the V and J calls and clone size come from that table. This table holds roughly 150,000 clones, about 88% found once. The CDR3 is 15 amino acids. Trimming cost V 1 base and J 0 bases, with 10 bases left between them. Germline V gives CDR1 LGHNA, CDR2 YNFKEQ.

The clonotype originates from a woman at least 80 years old with COVID-19, enrolled during active disease. The V and J genes are TRBV4-2 and TRBJ2-7; possibly TRBD2 for D (5 bases). The specimen was peripheral blood. The CDR3 DNA is TGTGCCAGCAGCCAAGCGGCGGGTAGCTCCTACGAGCAGTACTTC. This translates into CASSQAAGSSYEQYF.